The 3 T cell receptor beta chains below were found in one sample sequenced in a study of blood T cell repertoires in COVID-19. The method was immunoSEQ multiplex PCR; TCRdb's version includes in-frame clones alone and lacks a portion of them. The repertoire includes about 92,000 clones, around 93% of them detected once, and about 1.8% sits in the top ten. Material for sequencing was peripheral blood. Receptors were obtained from a human donor with active COVID-19. The donor label of this sample is uncertain.

J is TRBJ1-2 and V is TRBV28; TRBD1 matches 8 bases. The CDR3 is 13 residues long. V shed 10 bases, J shed 5 bases, and the junction held 9 bases outside the gene matches. Germline values: CDR1 MDHEN, CDR2 SYDVKM. In DNA form, the CDR3 reads TGTGCCACCCGAGCAGGGGGCGCGTATGGCTACACCTTC. Translated: CATRAGGAYGYTF.

The chain recombines TRBV5-4 with TRBJ1-1; D is uncertain. This CDR3 has 14 residues. CDR1 is SGHNT, CDR2 YYREEE, per germline (reference sequence). With 0 bases removed from V and 2 bases from J, the gap between germline ends came to 8 bases. The CDR3, as DNA: TGTGCCAGCAGCTTGGATCGGAGTAACACTGAAGCTTTCTTT. It yields the protein CASSLDRSNTEAFF.

CDR3 bases: TGTGCCAGTAGTCCAGGGACAGGGGGTCGACGGGACACCGGGGAGCTGTTTTTT. It yields the protein CASSPGTGGRRDTGELFF. The rearrangement links TRBV19 to TRBJ2-2; 11 nucleotides agree with TRBD1. The V gene end was trimmed by 5 bases and the J gene end by 3 bases; junction bases not matched to a gene: 11. The CDR3 sequence is 18 residues long. CDR1 is LNHDA, CDR2 SQIVND, per germline (reference sequence).